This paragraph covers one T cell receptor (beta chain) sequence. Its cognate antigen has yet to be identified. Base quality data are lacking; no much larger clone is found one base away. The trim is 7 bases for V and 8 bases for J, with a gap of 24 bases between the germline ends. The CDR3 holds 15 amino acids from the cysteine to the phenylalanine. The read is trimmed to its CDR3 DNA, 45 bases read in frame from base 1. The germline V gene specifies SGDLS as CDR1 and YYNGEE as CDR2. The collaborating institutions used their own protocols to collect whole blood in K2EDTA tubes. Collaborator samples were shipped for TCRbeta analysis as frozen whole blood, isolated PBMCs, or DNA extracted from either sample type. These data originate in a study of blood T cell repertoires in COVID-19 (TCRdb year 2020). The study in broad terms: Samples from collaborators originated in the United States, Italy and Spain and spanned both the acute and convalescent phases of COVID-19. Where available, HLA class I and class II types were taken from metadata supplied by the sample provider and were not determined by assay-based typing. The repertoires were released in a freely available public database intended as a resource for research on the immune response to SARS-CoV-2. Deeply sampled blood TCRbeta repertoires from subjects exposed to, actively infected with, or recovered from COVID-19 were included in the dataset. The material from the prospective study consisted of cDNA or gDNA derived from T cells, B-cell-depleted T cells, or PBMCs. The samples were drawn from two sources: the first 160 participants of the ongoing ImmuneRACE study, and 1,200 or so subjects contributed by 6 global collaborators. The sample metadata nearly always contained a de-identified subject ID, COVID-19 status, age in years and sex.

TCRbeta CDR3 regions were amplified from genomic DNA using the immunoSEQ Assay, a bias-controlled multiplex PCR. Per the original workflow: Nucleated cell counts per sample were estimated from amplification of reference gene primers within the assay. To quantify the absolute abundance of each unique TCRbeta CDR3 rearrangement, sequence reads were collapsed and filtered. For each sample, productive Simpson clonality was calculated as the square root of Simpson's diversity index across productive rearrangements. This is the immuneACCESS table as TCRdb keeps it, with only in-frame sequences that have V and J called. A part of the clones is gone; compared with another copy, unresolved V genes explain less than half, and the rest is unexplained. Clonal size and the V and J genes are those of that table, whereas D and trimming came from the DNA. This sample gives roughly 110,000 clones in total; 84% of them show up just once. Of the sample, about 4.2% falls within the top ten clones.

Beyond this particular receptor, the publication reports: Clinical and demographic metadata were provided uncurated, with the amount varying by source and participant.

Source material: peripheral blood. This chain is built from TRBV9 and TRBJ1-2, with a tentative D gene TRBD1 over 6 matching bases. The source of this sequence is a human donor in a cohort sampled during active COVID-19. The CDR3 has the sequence CASSSVTGSLGGYTF. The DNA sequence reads TGTGCCAGCTCAAGCGTGACAGGCTCCTTAGGGGGCTACACCTTC.